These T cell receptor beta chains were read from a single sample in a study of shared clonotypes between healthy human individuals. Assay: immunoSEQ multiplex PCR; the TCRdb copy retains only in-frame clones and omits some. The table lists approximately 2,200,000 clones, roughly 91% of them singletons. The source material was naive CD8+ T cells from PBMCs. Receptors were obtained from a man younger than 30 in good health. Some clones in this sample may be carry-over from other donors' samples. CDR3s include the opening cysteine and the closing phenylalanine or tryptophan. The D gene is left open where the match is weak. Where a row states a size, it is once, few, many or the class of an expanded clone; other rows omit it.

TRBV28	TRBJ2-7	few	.	CASSLLYEQYF	TGTGCCAGCAGTTTACTCTACGAGCAGTACTTC
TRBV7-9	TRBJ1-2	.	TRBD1	CASSVPLSSTGNLGYTF	TGTGCCAGCAGCGTTCCCCTCTCCTCGACAGGGAATCTGGGCTACACCTTC
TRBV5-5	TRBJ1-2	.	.	CASSLAAGTSIYYTF	TGTGCCAGCAGCCTAGCTGCCGGGACAAGTATTTACTACACCTTC
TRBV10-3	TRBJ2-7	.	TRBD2	CAISGRGLAGGAEQYF	TGTGCCATCAGTGGTAGGGGGCTAGCGGGAGGCGCCGAGCAGTACTTC
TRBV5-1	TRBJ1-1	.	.	CASSFYGGGNTEAFF	TGCGCCAGCAGCTTCTATGGGGGTGGTAACACTGAAGCTTTCTTT
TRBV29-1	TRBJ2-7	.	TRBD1	CSVGRDRVLGSYEQYF	TGCAGCGTTGGCCGGGACAGGGTGTTGGGCTCCTACGAGCAGTACTTC
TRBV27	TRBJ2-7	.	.	CASSLSPPRLLFSYEQYF	TGTGCCAGCAGTTTATCGCCCCCTCGACTGCTTTTCTCCTACGAGCAGTACTTC
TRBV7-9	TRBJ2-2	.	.	CASSLGQGNTGELFF	TGTGCCAGCAGCTTAGGGCAGGGAAACACCGGGGAGCTGTTTTTT
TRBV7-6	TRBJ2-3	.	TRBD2	CASSSRDYFTDTQYF	TGTGCCAGCAGCTCCCGGGACTACTTCACAGATACGCAGTATTTT
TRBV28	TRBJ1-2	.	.	CASSLLVRYGYTF	TGTGCCAGCAGTTTATTAGTCCGTTATGGCTACACCTTC
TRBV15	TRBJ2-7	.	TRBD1	CATSYGTGAYEQYF	TGTGCCACCAGCTACGGGACAGGGGCCTACGAGCAGTACTTC
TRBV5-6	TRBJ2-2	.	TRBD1	CASSAPGTENTGELFF	TGTGCCAGCAGCGCCCCCGGGACAGAAAACACCGGGGAGCTGTTTTTT
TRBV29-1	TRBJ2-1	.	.	CSVETRETGLRNNEQFF	TGCAGCGTTGAGACTAGGGAAACGGGACTCCGGAACAATGAGCAGTTCTTC
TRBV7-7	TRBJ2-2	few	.	CASRQGNTGELFF	TGTGCCAGCAGACAGGGGAACACCGGGGAGCTGTTTTTT
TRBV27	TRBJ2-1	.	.	CASSFDPANEQFF	TGTGCCAGCAGTTTCGATCCAGCCAATGAGCAGTTCTTC
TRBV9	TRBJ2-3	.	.	CASSVAASVGTDTQYF	TGTGCCAGCAGCGTAGCTGCCAGCGTTGGCACAGATACGCAGTATTTT